This T cell receptor beta chain appears in the sequencing data of a study of blood T cell repertoires in COVID-19. TCRdb's table, derived via immunoSEQ multiplex PCR, lists solely in-frame clones and lacks some. The sample gives 200,000 to 250,000 clones, approximately 90% of which show up once; 9% to 12% is in the top ten. CDR1 MDHEN and CDR2 SYDVKM come from the germline V gene. This CDR3 contains 13 residues. The V and J ends lost 2 bases and 6 bases respectively, with 8 bases between them. The chain employs TRBV28 and TRBJ2-1, with D possibly TRBD1 on 5 matching bases. The sequencing input was PBMCs or T cells enriched from blood (not recorded which). The receptor was derived from a man in his late teens or twenties with acute COVID-19. The DNA for the CDR3 is TGTGCCAGCAGTTTAACTGGGGCCAATGAGCAGTTCTTC. It encodes CASSLTGANEQFF.